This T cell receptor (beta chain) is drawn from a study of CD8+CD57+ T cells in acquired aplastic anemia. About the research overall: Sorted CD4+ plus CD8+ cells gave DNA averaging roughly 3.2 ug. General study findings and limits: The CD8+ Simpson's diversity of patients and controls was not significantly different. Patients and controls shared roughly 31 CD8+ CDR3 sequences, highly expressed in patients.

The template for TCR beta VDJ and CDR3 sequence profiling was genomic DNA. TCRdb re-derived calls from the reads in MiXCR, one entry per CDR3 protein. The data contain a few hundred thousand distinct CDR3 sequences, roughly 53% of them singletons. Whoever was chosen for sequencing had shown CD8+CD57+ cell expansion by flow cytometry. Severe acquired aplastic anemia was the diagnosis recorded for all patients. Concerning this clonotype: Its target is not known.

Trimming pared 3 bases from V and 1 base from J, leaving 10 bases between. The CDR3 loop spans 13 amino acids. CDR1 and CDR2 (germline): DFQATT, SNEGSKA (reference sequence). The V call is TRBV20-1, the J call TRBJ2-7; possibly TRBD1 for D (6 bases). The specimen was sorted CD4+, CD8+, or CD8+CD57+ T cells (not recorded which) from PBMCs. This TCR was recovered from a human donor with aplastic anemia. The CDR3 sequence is CSASLGQSYEQYF. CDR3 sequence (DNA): TGCAGTGCTAGCCTAGGACAGTCCTACGAGCAGTACTTC.